This T cell receptor (beta chain) is from a study of shared clonotypes between healthy human individuals. Findings and limits, study-wide: Across subsets, estimated richness was generally greater for naive than for memory populations.

The count of this clone is one. As yet, its antigen is unknown. Assay: immunoSEQ multiplex PCR; the TCRdb copy retains only in-frame clones and omits some. Of a few hundred thousand clones in the sample, around 97% were seen once. The CDR3 extends over 14 amino acids. V lost 9 bases, J lost 0 bases, and 15 bases lay in between. Per germline, CDR1 SGHRS and CDR2 YFSETQ. The clonotype originates from a woman aged 25 to 45 in good health. This sequence joins TRBV5-1 and TRBJ1-1; no definite D call. Material: naive CD4+ T cells sorted from blood. The subset: CD45RA+ positively selected. As DNA, the CDR3 is TGCGCCACCCGCATGTCTGGGCTGAACACTGAAGCTTTCTTT. This encodes CATRMSGLNTEAFF.